The 6 T cell receptor beta chains presented below share a single source sample, sequenced in a study of PD-L1 blockade in urothelial cancer. Produced via immunoSEQ multiplex PCR; TCRdb's table is partial and in-frame only. The sample holds around 41,000 clones, 88% seen once. The material was PBMCs, obtained around atezolizumab (anti-PD-L1) treatment. The source is a woman in her fifties or sixties with urothelial cancer.

The rearrangement joins TRBV19 to TRBJ1-1; D gene ambiguous. CDR1 and CDR2 (germline): LNHDA, SQIVND (reference sequence). There are 12 residues in the CDR3. Trimming cost V 1 base and J 5 bases, with 5 bases left between them. The DNA of the CDR3 is TGTGCCAGTAGTATAGGACAAACTGAAGCTTTCTTT. Translated: CASSIGQTEAFF.

This clone was recorded once. The genes are TRBV9 and TRBJ1-1; D is perhaps TRBD1 (5 bases). V was trimmed by 0 bases and J by 4 bases, leaving 22 bases between them. Germline V gene sequence: CDR1 SGDLS, CDR2 YYNGEE. The CDR3 is made up of 18 amino acids. In DNA, the CDR3 is TGTGCCAGCAGCGTAGATCCCCCCGGACACGGGGGGGGCACTGAAGCTTTCTTT. Protein: CASSVDPPGHGGGTEAFF.

This chain connects TRBV18 to TRBJ2-3, with 10 bases identical to TRBD2. Unmatched junction bases numbered 5, after V lost 2 bases and J lost 0 bases. Germline V gene data show CDR1 as KGHSH and CDR2 as LQKENI. The CDR3 is 17 residues long. The CDR3 region is CASSPEGLATSTDTQYF. For the CDR3, the DNA is TGTGCCAGCTCACCAGAGGGACTAGCGACTAGCACAGATACGCAGTATTTT.

This clone was counted a single time. This chain connects TRBV29-1 to TRBJ2-7; 11 positions agree with TRBD1. V shed 6 bases and J 3 bases; nucleotides not matched to a gene: 7. Germline lookup yields CDR1 SQVTM and CDR2 ANQGSEA. There are 14 residues in the CDR3. The CDR3 sequence: CSVVGTGGGYEQYF. The CDR3 nucleotides are TGCAGCGTAGTCGGGACAGGGGGTGGCTACGAGCAGTACTTC.

V and J are TRBV15 and TRBJ1-3; D is unresolved. This CDR3 has 15 amino acids. V was clipped by 0 bases and J by 4 bases, with 10 bases between them. CDR1 LNHNV and CDR2 YYDKDF come from the germline V gene (reference sequence). The CDR3 loop reads CATSREPGGGNTIYF. The CDR3 DNA reads TGTGCCACCAGCAGAGAACCGGGTGGCGGAAACACCATATATTTT.

This clone was recorded only once. V is TRBV7-9 and J is TRBJ2-7, with D possibly matching TRBD1 (5 bases). Trimming stripped 7 bases from V and 6 bases from J, with 19 bases between. The CDR3 contains 14 residues. In germline, CDR1 is SEHNR, CDR2 FQNEAQ (reference sequence). In DNA, the CDR3 is TGTGCCAGCACCCCTTCGGCGGCAAGGGGCGAGCAGTACTTC. It encodes CASTPSAARGEQYF.